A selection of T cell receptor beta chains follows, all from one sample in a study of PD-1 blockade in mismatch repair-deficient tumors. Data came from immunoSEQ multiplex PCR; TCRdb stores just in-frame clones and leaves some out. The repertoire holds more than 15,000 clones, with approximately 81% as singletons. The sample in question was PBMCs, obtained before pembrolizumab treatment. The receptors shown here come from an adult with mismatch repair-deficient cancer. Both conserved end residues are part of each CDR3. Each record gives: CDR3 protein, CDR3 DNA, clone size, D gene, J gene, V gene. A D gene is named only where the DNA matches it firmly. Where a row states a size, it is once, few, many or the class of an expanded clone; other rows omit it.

CDR3: CASAAGIGTGFTEAFF
DNA: TGTGCCAGCGCGGCCGGCATTGGGACAGGGTTCACTGAAGCTTTCTTT
size: -
D: TRBD1
J: TRBJ1-1
V: TRBV9

CDR3: CASSYPGIGDEQYF
DNA: TGTGCCAGCAGTTACCCGGGAATTGGTGACGAGCAGTACTTC
size: -
D: -
J: TRBJ2-7
V: TRBV6-6

CDR3: CASSTGTSGYNEQFF
DNA: TGTGCCAGCAGCACCGGGACTAGTGGCTACAATGAGCAGTTCTTC
size: -
D: TRBD2
J: TRBJ2-1
V: TRBV6-4

CDR3: CASSPRVTDLGELFF
DNA: TGTGCCAGCTCACCCCGGGTAACCGATCTCGGGGAGCTGTTTTTT
size: -
D: -
J: TRBJ2-2
V: TRBV18

CDR3: CASSPGSSSRTNEKLFF
DNA: TGCGCCAGCAGCCCCGGTTCGTCCTCTCGCACTAATGAAAAACTGTTTTTT
size: once
D: -
J: TRBJ1-4
V: TRBV5-1

CDR3: CASSYGLTVAYEQYF
DNA: TGTGCCAGCAGCTACGGACTCACCGTCGCCTACGAGCAGTACTTC
size: once
D: -
J: TRBJ2-7
V: TRBV11-2

CDR3: CASSGAGEGNTIYF
DNA: TGTGCCAGCAGCGGCGCGGGGGAGGGAAACACCATATATTTT
size: -
D: -
J: TRBJ1-3
V: TRBV7-6

CDR3: CASSESRGPSSTGELFF
DNA: TGCGCCAGCAGTGAGTCGAGAGGGCCCTCCAGCACCGGGGAGCTGTTTTTT
size: -
D: -
J: TRBJ2-2
V: TRBV10-1

CDR3: CASSFRRTGTDTQYF
DNA: TGTGCCAGCAGTTTCCGCCGGACCGGGACAGATACGCAGTATTTT
size: -
D: -
J: TRBJ2-3
V: TRBV27

CDR3: CACPWKGHLLSGANVLTF
DNA: TGTGCCTGCCCATGGAAGGGACACTTACTCTCTGGGGCCAACGTCCTGACTTTC
size: -
D: -
J: TRBJ2-6
V: TRBV30